Included here is one T cell receptor (beta chain) sequence, with context. These data originate in a study of shared clonotypes between healthy human individuals. The naive CD8 population came from CD45RO-negative cells selected for CCR7, without terminally differentiated effector memory CD45RA+ cells. Healthy HIV-negative adults without recent acute infections or vaccinations served as donors. Only in-frame clones appear in the TCRdb table, and some are missing; sequencing was by immunoSEQ multiplex PCR. This sample has roughly 2 million clones, with about 95% found just once. The germline CDR1 and CDR2 sequences are MDHEN and SYDVKM. Trimming stripped 6 bases from V and 4 bases from J, with 12 bases between. This CDR3 has 14 amino acids.

This chain connects TRBV28 to TRBJ1-4, with D possibly matching TRBD1 (5 bases). This TCR was recovered from a man aged 18-30 years in good health. The sequencing input was naive CD8+ T cells sorted from blood. The CDR3 loop is CASRPDSNNEKLFF. The CDR3 DNA reads TGTGCCAGCAGACCAGACAGTAATAATGAAAAACTGTTTTTT.